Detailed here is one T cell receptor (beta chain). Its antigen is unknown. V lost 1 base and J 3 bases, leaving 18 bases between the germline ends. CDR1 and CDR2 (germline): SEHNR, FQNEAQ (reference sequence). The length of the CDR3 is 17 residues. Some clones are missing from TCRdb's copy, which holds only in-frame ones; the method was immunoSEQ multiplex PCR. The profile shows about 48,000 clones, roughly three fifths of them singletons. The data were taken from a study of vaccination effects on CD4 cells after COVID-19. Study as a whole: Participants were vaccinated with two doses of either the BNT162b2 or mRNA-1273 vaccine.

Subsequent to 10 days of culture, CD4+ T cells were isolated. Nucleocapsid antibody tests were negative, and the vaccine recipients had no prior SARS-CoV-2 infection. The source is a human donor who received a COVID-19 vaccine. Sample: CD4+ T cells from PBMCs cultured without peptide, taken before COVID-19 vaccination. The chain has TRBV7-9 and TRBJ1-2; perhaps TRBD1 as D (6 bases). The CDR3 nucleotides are TGTGCCAGCAGCTTAGGCGGGGGGGGCGCCGTGGACTATGGCTACACCTTC. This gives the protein CASSLGGGGAVDYGYTF.